This T cell receptor beta chain is drawn from a study of blood T cell repertoires in COVID-19. This CDR3 has 14 amino acids. The J segment lost 8 bases and the V segment lost 5 bases, leaving 6 bases of the junction unmatched. Germline V gene sequence: CDR1 SGHVS, CDR2 FQNEAQ. Sequenced by immunoSEQ multiplex PCR; TCRdb stores in-frame clones only, minus some. Of 93,000 or so clones listed, about 89% are singletons. This receptor was identified in a woman aged 55-69 years with acute or convalescent COVID-19. The sequenced sample consisted of peripheral blood. The V and J genes are TRBV7-8 and TRBJ1-4, with 9 bases identical to TRBD1. DNA for the CDR3: TGTGCCAGCAGCCACGGACAGGGGAACGAAAAACTGTTTTTT. Encoded protein: CASSHGQGNEKLFF.